Described below is a single T cell receptor (beta chain) sequence and its context. Generated by immunoSEQ multiplex PCR, the TCRdb table keeps only in-frame clones and is missing some. The sample contains approximately 300,000 clones, around 90% of which appear only once. While infection was still active, Seattle patients were enrolled and then followed longitudinally. This sample was taken from a study of blood T cell repertoires in COVID-19. In the study overall: T cells, B-cell-depleted T cells, or PBMCs supplied cDNA or gDNA.

The germline V gene has CDR1 LNHDA and CDR2 SQIVND (reference sequence). This CDR3 is 14 amino acids long. V lost 2 bases and J 3 bases, leaving 10 bases between the germline ends. The specimen was peripheral blood. This clonotype was sampled from a woman aged 30 to 39 with COVID-19, enrolled during active disease. The V gene is TRBV19, the J gene TRBJ1-1; D may be TRBD1 (6 bases). The CDR3 loop is CASSIRGSDTEAFF. The CDR3 region has the DNA TGTGCCAGTAGTATAAGGGGGAGCGACACTGAAGCTTTCTTT.